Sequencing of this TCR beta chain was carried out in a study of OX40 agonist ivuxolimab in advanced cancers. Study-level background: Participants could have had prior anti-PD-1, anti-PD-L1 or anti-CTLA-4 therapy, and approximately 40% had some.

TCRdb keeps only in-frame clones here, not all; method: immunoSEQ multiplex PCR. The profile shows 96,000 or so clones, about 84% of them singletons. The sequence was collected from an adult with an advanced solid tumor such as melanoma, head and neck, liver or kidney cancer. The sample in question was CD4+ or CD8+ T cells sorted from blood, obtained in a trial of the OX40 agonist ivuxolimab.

CDR3 sequence reads: CASRSGRVGGYTF. CDR3 bases: TGTGCCAGTAGGTCCGGCAGGGTGGGTGGCTACACCTTC. V usage is TRBV19 and J usage is TRBJ1-2, with TRBD1 as a possible D gene (5 bases). CDR3 length equals 13 residues. Germline assignment: CDR1 LNHDA and CDR2 SQIVND (reference sequence). V lost 6 bases, J lost 7 bases, and 15 bases lay in between.